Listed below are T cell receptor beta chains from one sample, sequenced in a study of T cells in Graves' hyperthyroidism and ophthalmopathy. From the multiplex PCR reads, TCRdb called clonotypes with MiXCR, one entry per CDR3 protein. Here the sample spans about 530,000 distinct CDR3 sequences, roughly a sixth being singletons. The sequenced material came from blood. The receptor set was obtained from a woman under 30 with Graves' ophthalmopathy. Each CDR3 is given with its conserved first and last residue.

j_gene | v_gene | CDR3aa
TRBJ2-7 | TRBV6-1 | CASSELEQYF
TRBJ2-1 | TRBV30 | CAWSLNPGLAGDLYNEQFF
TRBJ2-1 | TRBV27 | CASSLRTSGGYNEQFF
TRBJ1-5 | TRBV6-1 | CAGPGSSNQPQHF
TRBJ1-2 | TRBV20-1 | CSARDLNRDRGYTF
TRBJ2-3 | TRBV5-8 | CASSWDRGQADTQYF
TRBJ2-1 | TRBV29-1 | CSVGRGGGHNEQFF
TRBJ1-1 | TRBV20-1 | CSGWVSTEAFF
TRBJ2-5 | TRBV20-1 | CSAYSGGGEGTQYF
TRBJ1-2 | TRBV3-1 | CASSHGSRGGQGDGYTF
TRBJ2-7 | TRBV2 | CASEDEKVSYEQYF
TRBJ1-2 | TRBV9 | CASSGPEGGGYGYTF
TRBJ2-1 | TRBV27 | CASSFGIRMNEQFF
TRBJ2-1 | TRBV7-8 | CASSYRVGEQFF
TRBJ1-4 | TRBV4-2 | CASSQLSGGANEKLFF
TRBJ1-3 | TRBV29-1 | CSVEDLGPHSGNTIYF
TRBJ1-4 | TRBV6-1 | CASSIKGAPYEKLFF
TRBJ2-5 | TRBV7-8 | CASSLRTIAGGKETQYF
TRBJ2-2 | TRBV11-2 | CASSSDRGSTGELFF
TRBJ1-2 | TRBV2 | CASRQQEDNYGYTF
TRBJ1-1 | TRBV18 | CASSPSRGDTEAFF
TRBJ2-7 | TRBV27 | CASSSLLAQRTYEQYF
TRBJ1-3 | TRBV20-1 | CSARTDAGNTIYF
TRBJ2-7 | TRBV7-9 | CASSLARAGSYEQYF
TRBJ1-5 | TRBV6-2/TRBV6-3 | CASSYPSGFHWDSNQPQHF